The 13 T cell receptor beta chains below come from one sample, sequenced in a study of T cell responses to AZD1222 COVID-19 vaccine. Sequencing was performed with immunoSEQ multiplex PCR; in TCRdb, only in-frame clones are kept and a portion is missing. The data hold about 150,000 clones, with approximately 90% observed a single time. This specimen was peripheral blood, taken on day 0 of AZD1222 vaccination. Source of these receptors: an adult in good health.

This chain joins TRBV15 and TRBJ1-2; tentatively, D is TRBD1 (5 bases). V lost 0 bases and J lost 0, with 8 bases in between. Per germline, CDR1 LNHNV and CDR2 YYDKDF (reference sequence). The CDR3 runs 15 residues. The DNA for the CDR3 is TGTGCCACCAGCAGAGACAGGGCCCCTAACTATGGCTACACCTTC. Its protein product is CATSRDRAPNYGYTF.

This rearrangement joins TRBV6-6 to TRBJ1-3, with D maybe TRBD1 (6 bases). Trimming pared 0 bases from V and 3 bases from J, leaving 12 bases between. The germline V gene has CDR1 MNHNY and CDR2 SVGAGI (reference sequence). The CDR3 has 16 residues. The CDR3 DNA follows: TGTGCCAGCAGTTACTCCCGGGACACACATGGAAACACCATATATTTT. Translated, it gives CASSYSRDTHGNTIYF.

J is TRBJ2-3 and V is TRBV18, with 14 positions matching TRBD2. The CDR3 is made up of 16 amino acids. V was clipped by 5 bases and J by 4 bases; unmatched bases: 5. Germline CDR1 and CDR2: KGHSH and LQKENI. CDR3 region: CASSKRLAGGSDTQYF. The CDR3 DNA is TGTGCCAGCTCAAAAAGACTAGCGGGAGGGTCAGATACGCAGTATTTT.

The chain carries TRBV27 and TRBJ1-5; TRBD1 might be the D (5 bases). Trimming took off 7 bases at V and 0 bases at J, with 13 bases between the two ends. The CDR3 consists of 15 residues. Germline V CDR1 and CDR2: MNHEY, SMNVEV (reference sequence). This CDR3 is CASTSKGNSNQPQHF. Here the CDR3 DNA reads TGTGCCAGCACCTCAAAGGGGAATAGCAATCAGCCCCAGCATTTT.

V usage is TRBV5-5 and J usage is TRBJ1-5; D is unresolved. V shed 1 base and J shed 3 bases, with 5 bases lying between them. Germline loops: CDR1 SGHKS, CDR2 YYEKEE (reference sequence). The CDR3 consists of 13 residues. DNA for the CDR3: TGTGCCAGCAGCTTGTCTCTCAATCAGCCCCAGCATTTT. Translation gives CASSLSLNQPQHF.

CDR3 amino acids: CASSLPQTGANVLTF. The CDR3 DNA follows: TGCGCCAGCAGCTTGCCGCAGACTGGGGCCAACGTCCTGACTTTC. The V call is TRBV5-1, the J call TRBJ2-6; no firm D call. The CDR3 sequence is 15 residues long. V was cut by 1 base and J by 2 bases, with 7 bases left in between. The germline gives CDR1 SGHRS, CDR2 YFSETQ.

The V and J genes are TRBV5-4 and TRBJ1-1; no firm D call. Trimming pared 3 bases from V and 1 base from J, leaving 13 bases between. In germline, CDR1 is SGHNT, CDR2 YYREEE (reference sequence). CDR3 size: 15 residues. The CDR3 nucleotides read TGTGCCAGCAGCTCGGGAGCTCATGGGAACACTGAAGCTTTCTTT. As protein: CASSSGAHGNTEAFF.

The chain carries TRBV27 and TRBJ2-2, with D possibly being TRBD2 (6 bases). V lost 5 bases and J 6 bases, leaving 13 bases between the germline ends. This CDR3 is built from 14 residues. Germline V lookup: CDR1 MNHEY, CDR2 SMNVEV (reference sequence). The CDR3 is CASSPTGRAGELFF. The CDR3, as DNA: TGTGCCAGCAGTCCGACCGGGAGAGCCGGGGAGCTGTTTTTT.

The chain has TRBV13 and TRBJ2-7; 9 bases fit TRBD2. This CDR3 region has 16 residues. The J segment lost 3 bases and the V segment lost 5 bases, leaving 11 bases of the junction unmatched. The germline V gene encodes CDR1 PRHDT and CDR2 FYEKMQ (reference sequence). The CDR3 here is CASSHKAGGGVYEQYF. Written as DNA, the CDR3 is TGTGCCAGCAGCCACAAGGCGGGAGGGGGCGTCTACGAGCAGTACTTC. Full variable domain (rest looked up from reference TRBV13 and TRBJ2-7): AAGVIQSPRHLIKEKRETATLKCYPIPRHDTVYWYQQGPGQDPQFLISFYEKMQSDKGSIPDRFSAQQFSDYHSELNMSSLELGDSALYFCASSHKAGGGVYEQYFGPGTRLTVT.

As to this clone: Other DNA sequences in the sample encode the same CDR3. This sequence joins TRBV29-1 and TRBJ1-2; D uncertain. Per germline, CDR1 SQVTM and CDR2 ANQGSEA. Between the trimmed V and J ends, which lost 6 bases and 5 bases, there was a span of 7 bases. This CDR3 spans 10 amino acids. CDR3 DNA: TGCAGCGTGGCGGAATATGGCTACACCTTC. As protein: CSVAEYGYTF.

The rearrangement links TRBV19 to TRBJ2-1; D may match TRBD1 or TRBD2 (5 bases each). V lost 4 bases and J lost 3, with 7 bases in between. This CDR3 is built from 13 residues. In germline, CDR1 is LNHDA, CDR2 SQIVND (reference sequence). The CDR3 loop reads CASSRDGYNEQFF. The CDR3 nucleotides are TGTGCCAGTAGTAGGGACGGCTACAATGAGCAGTTCTTC.

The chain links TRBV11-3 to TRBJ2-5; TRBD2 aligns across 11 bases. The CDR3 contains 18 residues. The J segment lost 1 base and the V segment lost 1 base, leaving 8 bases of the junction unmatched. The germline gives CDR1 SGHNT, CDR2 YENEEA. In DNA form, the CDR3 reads TGTGCCAGCAGCTTAGGAGCCTCCGGGACTAGCGGCCAAGAGACCCAGTACTTC. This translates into CASSLGASGTSGQETQYF.

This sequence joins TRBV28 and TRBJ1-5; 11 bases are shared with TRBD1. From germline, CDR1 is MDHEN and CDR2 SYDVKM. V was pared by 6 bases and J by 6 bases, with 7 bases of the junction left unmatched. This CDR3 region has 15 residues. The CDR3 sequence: CASSGQGAGFQPQHF. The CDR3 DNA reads TGTGCCAGCAGCGGACAGGGGGCGGGTTTTCAGCCCCAGCATTTT.